Given below is one T cell receptor beta chain in context. Its specificity is unknown. A far larger clone is off by one base, so a read error is likely. The CDR3 runs 15 residues. The V end was cut by 0 bases, the J end by 0 bases, with 5 bases between. The germline V gene has CDR1 MNHEY and CDR2 SVGAGI. The authors reverse transcribed all of the isolated RNA, so sequencing captured expressed TCRB transcripts. Generated by immunoSEQ multiplex PCR, the TCRdb table keeps only in-frame clones and is missing some. The repertoire holds some 370,000 clones, 8.5% to 10% seen once, with about 0.6% in the top ten. The data derive from a study of beta chain features in type 1 diabetes. Study-wide points: HLA influence on TCRB rearrangement stayed unresolved here. It was possible that PCR favored shorter templates, equally so in patients and controls. All four CD4+ subsets of Type 1 diabetes patients contained TCRB CDR3s that were moderately but significantly shorter.

The authors sorted CD4+ naive, central memory, regulatory and stem cell-like memory cells via CD45RO/CCR7/CD25/CD127/CD95/CD27. The sequence came from a man younger than 40 with type 1 diabetes. The rearrangement uses TRBV6-5 and TRBJ1-4; D might be TRBD1 (5 bases). The sequenced sample consisted of central memory CD4+ T cells from blood. The CDR3 DNA is TGTGCCAGCAGTTACTCGACAGCAACTAATGAAAAACTGTTTTTT. It encodes CASSYSTATNEKLFF.